The following is a TCR beta chain sequence with its context. The antigen is undetermined. Generation of TCR beta cDNA was performed by 5'RACE template switching incorporating UMIs. TCRdb reprocessed the 5' RACE reads, keeping one entry per CDR3 protein, no DNA. Its table lists around 470,000 distinct CDR3 sequences. The data were taken from a study of T cells expressing NK-cell markers. Study outcomes and limitations: For a handful of donors, the dominant NKG2C+ clonotypes made up about 1.0-7.5% of their CD8+ T cells.

Germline CDR1 MNHEY, CDR2 SVGAGI. The CDR3 contains 15 residues. The sequenced sample consisted of blood T cells: a sorted CD56 or NKG2C T cell subset, CD4+ or CD8+ T cells, or bulk PBMC T cells (not recorded which). V gene TRBV6-5 combines with J gene TRBJ2-1. The clonotype comes from a woman aged 45-60 years in good health. CDR3 residues: CASRIRSVIWNEQFF.